This T cell receptor beta chain was sequenced for a study of blood T cell repertoires in COVID-19. Study information: Sources were T cells, B-cell-depleted T cells, or PBMCs; the material itself was cDNA or gDNA.

Concerning this clone itself: A read error may account for a junction end that differs from germline.

Participant ages covered about 18 to 89 years across 24 US areas. Which cohort a participant joined came from the clinical history participants gave. Data came from immunoSEQ multiplex PCR; TCRdb stores just in-frame clones and leaves some out. The table has about 300,000 clones, 90% seen once. Germline lookup yields CDR1 SEHNR and CDR2 FQNEAQ (reference sequence). The CDR3 totals 12 residues. The specimen was PBMCs or T cells enriched from blood (not recorded which). The TCR was taken from a woman younger than 30 with acute COVID-19. The chain uses TRBV7-9 and TRBJ1-1; 8 bases are shared with TRBD1. The CDR3 coding sequence is TGTGCCAGCAGCTTGGACAGGGCCCTGTGGCTTTTT. It specifies CASSLDRALWLF.